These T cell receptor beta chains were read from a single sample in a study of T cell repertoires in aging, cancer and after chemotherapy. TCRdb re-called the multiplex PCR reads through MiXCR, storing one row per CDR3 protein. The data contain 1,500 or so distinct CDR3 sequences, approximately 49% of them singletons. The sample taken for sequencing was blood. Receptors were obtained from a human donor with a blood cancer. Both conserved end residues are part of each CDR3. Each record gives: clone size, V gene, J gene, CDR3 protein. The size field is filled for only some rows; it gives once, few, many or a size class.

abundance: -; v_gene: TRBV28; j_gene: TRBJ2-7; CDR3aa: CASSRTPGAYEQYF
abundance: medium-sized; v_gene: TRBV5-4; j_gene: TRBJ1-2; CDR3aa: CASSLTFGTGYGQGYTF
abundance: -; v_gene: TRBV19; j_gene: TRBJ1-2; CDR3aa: CASSAGEAGTYGYTF
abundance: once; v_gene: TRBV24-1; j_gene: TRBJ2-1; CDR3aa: CATSELAGPYNEQFF
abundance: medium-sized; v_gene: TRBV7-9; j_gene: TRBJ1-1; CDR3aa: CASSLGGATEAFF
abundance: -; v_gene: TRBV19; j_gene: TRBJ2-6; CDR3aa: CASSPHRAGANVLTF
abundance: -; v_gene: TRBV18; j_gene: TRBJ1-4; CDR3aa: CASSPQGKSGEKLFF
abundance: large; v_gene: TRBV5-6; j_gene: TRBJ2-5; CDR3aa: CASSWARQETQYF
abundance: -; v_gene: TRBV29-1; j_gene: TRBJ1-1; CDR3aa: CSVVMMNTEAFF
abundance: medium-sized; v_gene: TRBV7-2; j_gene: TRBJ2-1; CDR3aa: CASSLGRQGAGEQFF
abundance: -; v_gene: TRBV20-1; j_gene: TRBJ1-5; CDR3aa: CSASGTLQPQHF
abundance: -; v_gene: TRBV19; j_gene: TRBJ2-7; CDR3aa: CARGSGTSAYEQYF
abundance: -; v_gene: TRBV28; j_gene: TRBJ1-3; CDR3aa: CASSPDRTGNTIYF
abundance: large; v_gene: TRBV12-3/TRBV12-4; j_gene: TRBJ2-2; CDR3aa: CASSGGELNTGELFF
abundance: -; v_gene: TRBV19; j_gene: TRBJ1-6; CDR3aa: CASSPRDGRDNSPLHF
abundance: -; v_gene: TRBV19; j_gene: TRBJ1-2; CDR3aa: CASSLTTDRLYGYTF
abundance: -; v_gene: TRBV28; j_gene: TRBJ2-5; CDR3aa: CASSFPQGARETQYF
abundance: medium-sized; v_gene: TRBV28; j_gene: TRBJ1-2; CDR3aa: CASSNQGYGYTF
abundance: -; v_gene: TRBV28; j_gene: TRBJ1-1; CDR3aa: CASSLGLGKGNTEAFF
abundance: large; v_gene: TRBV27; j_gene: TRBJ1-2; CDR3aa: CASSGGYGYTF
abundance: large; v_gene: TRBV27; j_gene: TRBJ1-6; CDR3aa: CASSLGGRLPRGGYDSPLHF
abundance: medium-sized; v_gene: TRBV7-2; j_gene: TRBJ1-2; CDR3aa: CASSFEPKYGYTF
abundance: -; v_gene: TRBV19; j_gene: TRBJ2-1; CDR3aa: CASSVYSSGSKFF
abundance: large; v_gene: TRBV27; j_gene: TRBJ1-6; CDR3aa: CASSPRAGSPLHF
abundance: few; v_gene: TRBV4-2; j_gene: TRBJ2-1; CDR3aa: CASSPDPPTSGPYNEQFF
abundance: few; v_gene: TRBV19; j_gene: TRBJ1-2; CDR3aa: CASTPRQSHYGYTF
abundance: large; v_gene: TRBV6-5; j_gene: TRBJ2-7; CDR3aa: CASRFNPSYEQYF
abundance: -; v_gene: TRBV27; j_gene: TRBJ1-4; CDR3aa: CASSARQNEKLFF
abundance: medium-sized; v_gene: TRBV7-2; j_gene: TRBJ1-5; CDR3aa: CASSLGTGGAGNQPQHF
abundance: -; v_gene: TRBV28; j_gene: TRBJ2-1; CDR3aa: CASISPSGSLANEQFF
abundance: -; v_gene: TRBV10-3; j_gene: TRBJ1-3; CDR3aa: CAISGTGNTIYF
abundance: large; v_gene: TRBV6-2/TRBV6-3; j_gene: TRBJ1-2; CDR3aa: CASSWDSNYGYTF
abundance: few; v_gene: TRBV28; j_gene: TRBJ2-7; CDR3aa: CASGGRAFSYEQYF
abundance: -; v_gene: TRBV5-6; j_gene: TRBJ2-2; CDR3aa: CASSPTLVPTGELFF
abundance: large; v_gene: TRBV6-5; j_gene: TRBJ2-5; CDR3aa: CASSYSRWGQETQYF
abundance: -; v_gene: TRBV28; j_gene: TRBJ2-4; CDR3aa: CASSLMGAIAKNIQYF
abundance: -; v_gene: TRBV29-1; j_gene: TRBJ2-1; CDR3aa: CSVVYLAGVEQFF